Listed below are T cell receptor beta chains from one sample, sequenced in a study of beta chain features in type 1 diabetes. Sequencing was performed with immunoSEQ multiplex PCR; in TCRdb, only in-frame clones are kept and a portion is missing. The sample lists about 150,000 clones; approximately 8.8% were seen once. The sample was central memory CD4+ T cells from blood. The source of these receptors is a woman aged 25 to 45 with type 1 diabetes. CDR3s include the opening cysteine and the closing phenylalanine or tryptophan. D genes are given only for firm matches. Expanded clones get a size class; other rows say once, few or many, or leave the size out.

CDR3 protein,CDR3 DNA,V gene,D gene,clone size,J gene
CASSFGQGFTEAFF,TGTGCCAGCAGCTTCGGACAGGGTTTTACTGAAGCTTTCTTT,TRBV7-9,TRBD1,few,TRBJ1-1
CASTPGEETQYF,TGTGCCAGCACCCCGGGAGAAGAGACCCAGTACTTC,TRBV2,NA,few,TRBJ2-5
CASSQVPSGSIGYTF,TGCGCCAGCAGCCAAGTCCCCAGCGGTTCAATTGGCTACACCTTC,TRBV4-1,NA,few,TRBJ1-2
CASSLPGGTSTDTQYF,TGTGCCAGCAGTTTACCAGGGGGAACTAGCACAGATACGCAGTATTTT,TRBV28,TRBD1,NA,TRBJ2-3
CAWRHNLDGVKYF,TGTGCCTGGAGACACAATTTGGATGGAGTTAAGTATTTT,TRBV30,NA,NA,TRBJ2-3
CASSQDGTGLNEKLFF,TGCGCCAGCAGCCAAGACGGGACAGGCTTAAATGAAAAACTGTTTTTT,TRBV4-1,TRBD1,NA,TRBJ1-4
CASSRGAWEYEQYF,TGTGCCAGCAGTCGGGGGGCTTGGGAGTACGAGCAGTACTTC,TRBV27,NA,NA,TRBJ2-7
CASSLRAAIYF,TGTGCCAGCAGCTTACGAGCGGCCATATATTTT,TRBV7-2,NA,few,TRBJ1-3
CASSFGQASEAFF,TGTGCCAGCTCATTCGGACAGGCCTCTGAAGCTTTCTTT,TRBV18,TRBD1,few,TRBJ1-1
CASSLSASGSFAQYF,TGTGCCAGCAGTTTATCGGCTAGCGGGAGTTTCGCGCAGTACTTC,TRBV28,TRBD2,few,TRBJ2-7
CSALEDPEAFF,TGCAGTGCACTAGAGGACCCTGAAGCTTTCTTT,TRBV20-1,NA,few,TRBJ1-1
CASSETSNEQYF,TGCGCCAGCAGCGAGACTAGCAACGAGCAGTACTTC,TRBV5-1,TRBD2,NA,TRBJ2-7
CASSRGQHNEQFF,TGTGCTAGCAGCCGGGGACAGCACAATGAGCAGTTCTTC,TRBV7-7,TRBD1,few,TRBJ2-1
CAWSRGSGRIEQYF,TGTGCCTGGAGCCGCGGAAGCGGGAGGATCGAGCAGTACTTC,TRBV30,TRBD2,few,TRBJ2-7
CAGKTGANYGYTF,TGTGCCGGCAAAACAGGGGCTAACTATGGCTACACCTTC,TRBV30,TRBD1,few,TRBJ1-2
CSVRGGQSNQPQHF,TGCAGCGTTAGAGGGGGACAAAGCAATCAGCCCCAGCATTTT,TRBV29-1,NA,few,TRBJ1-5
CSVLGGSGANVLTF,TGCAGCGTTCTGGGGGGGTCTGGGGCCAACGTCCTGACTTTC,TRBV29-1,TRBD2,few,TRBJ2-6
CASRETSGVGYTF,TGTGCCAGCAGGGAGACCTCAGGGGTTGGCTACACCTTC,TRBV6-1,NA,NA,TRBJ1-2
CASFGTSSNQPQHF,TGTGCCAGTTTCGGGACATCCAGCAATCAGCCCCAGCATTTT,TRBV19,NA,NA,TRBJ1-5
CASSAMTGAHTYEQYF,TGTGCCAGCAGTGCCATGACAGGGGCCCATACTTACGAGCAGTACTTC,TRBV28,TRBD1,NA,TRBJ2-7
CASSLAQQGVTGELFF,TGCGCCAGCAGCTTGGCCCAACAGGGTGTCACCGGGGAGCTGTTTTTT,TRBV5-1,NA,few,TRBJ2-2
CASSINLDRPKGNEQFF,TGTGCCAGTAGTATAAACCTCGACAGGCCAAAGGGGAATGAGCAGTTCTTC,TRBV19,NA,few,TRBJ2-1
CASSTGHSNYGYTF,TGTGCCAGTAGTACGGGACACTCTAACTATGGCTACACCTTC,TRBV19,NA,few,TRBJ1-2
CASSQSASGKETQYF,TGTGCCAGCAGCCAATCGGCTAGCGGAAAAGAGACCCAGTACTTC,TRBV4-2,TRBD2,few,TRBJ2-5
CASSSRQDIQYF,TGTGCCAGCAGCTCCCGACAGGACATTCAGTACTTC,TRBV7-6,NA,few,TRBJ2-4
CASIQTGTSDGEQYF,TGTGCCAGCATACAAACCGGGACTAGCGACGGCGAGCAGTACTTC,TRBV7-9,TRBD2,NA,TRBJ2-7
CASSPRTSSETQYF,TGTGCCAGTAGTCCGCGGACTAGTTCGGAGACCCAGTACTTC,TRBV19,TRBD2,NA,TRBJ2-5
CASSLQGLSYEQYF,TGTGCCAGCAGCCTGCAGGGGCTCAGCTACGAGCAGTACTTC,TRBV7-9,NA,NA,TRBJ2-7
CATSRERDRGQFF,TGTGCCACCAGCAGAGAACGGGACAGGGGGCAGTTCTTC,TRBV15,TRBD1,NA,TRBJ2-1
CSVEAGSYQETQYF,TGCAGCGTTGAAGCGGGTTCGTACCAAGAGACCCAGTACTTC,TRBV29-1,NA,few,TRBJ2-5
CASSIAGNSYEQYF,TGTGCCAGTAGTATTGCAGGGAACTCCTACGAGCAGTACTTC,TRBV19,NA,NA,TRBJ2-7
CASSSSGSFAHEQYF,TGTGCCAGCAGCTCTAGCGGGAGTTTCGCCCACGAGCAGTACTTC,TRBV6-6,TRBD2,few,TRBJ2-7
CSVDRGQGAVVDEQFF,TGCAGCGTTGATCGGGGACAGGGGGCCGTAGTCGATGAGCAGTTCTTC,TRBV29-1,TRBD1,few,TRBJ2-1
CASITGEDTEAFF,TGTGCCAGTATAACGGGGGAGGACACTGAAGCTTTCTTT,TRBV19,NA,NA,TRBJ1-1
CASSLRTGYLNEQFF,TGTGCCAGCAGCTTACGGACGGGGTATCTCAATGAGCAGTTCTTC,TRBV7-9,NA,few,TRBJ2-1
CASSSDRLGYTF,TGTGCCAGCAGTTCGGACAGGCTTGGCTACACCTTC,TRBV27,TRBD1,NA,TRBJ1-2
CASSLDDGGKAFF,TGTGCCAGCAGCTTAGACGACGGAGGAAAAGCTTTCTTT,TRBV7-8,NA,NA,TRBJ1-1
CASTLAGADTQYF,TGTGCCAGCACTCTAGCGGGGGCAGATACGCAGTATTTT,TRBV6-5,TRBD2,few,TRBJ2-3
CASSWRDRPIYGYTF,TGTGCCAGCAGTTGGAGGGACAGGCCCATATATGGCTACACCTTC,TRBV27,TRBD1,NA,TRBJ1-2
CASTDRHSYEQYF,TGTGCCAGCACCGACAGGCACTCCTACGAGCAGTACTTC,TRBV2,NA,few,TRBJ2-7
CASSLKTGYDYGYTF,TGCGCCAGCAGCTTGAAGACAGGGTACGACTATGGCTACACCTTC,TRBV5-1,TRBD1,few,TRBJ1-2
CASSWDNRPDEQFF,TGTGCCAGCAGCTGGGACAACCGGCCCGATGAGCAGTTCTTC,TRBV9,NA,NA,TRBJ2-1
CASSLYGSGLDTQYF,TGTGCCAGCAGCTTATATGGGTCCGGGTTAGATACGCAGTATTTT,TRBV7-3,NA,NA,TRBJ2-3
CSVEEGASGNTIYF,TGCAGCGTTGAAGAGGGGGCCTCTGGAAACACCATATATTTT,TRBV29-1,NA,few,TRBJ1-3
CASSQGVGHKNTEAFF,TGCGCCAGCAGCCAAGGAGTTGGACACAAGAACACTGAAGCTTTCTTT,TRBV4-1,NA,NA,TRBJ1-1
CASSSTQGYGYTF,TGTGCCAGCAGCTCCACACAGGGCTATGGCTACACCTTC,TRBV7-2,NA,few,TRBJ1-2
CATHSGTGPTEAFF,TGTGCCACCCATTCCGGGACAGGGCCTACTGAAGCTTTCTTT,TRBV2,TRBD1,few,TRBJ1-1
CASSPRDEYYSTDTQYF,TGTGCCAGCTCACCGAGGGATGAGTACTACAGCACAGATACGCAGTATTTT,TRBV18,NA,few,TRBJ2-3
CSVEGLAGIYNEQFF,TGCAGCGTTGAAGGGCTAGCGGGGATCTACAATGAGCAGTTCTTC,TRBV29-1,TRBD2,many,TRBJ2-1
CASSWYLGEGQPQHF,TGTGCCAGCAGTTGGTACTTAGGGGAGGGCCAGCCCCAGCATTTT,TRBV28,NA,few,TRBJ1-5
CASSIGRRGQRDGYTF,TGTGCCAGTAGTATTGGACGACGTGGACAGAGAGATGGCTACACCTTC,TRBV19,NA,NA,TRBJ1-2
CASSIQAGRSYNEQFF,TGTGCCAGCAGCATACAAGCGGGACGCTCCTACAATGAGCAGTTCTTC,TRBV9,TRBD2,NA,TRBJ2-1
CASSLRDSSDEQYF,TGTGCCAGCAGCCTCCGGGACTCCTCAGACGAGCAGTACTTC,TRBV4-2,NA,many,TRBJ2-7